The 27 T cell receptor beta chains reported below all come from one sample, sequenced in a study of blood T cell repertoires in COVID-19. TCRdb keeps only in-frame clones here, not all; method: immunoSEQ multiplex PCR. The sample consists of 250,000 or so clones, approximately 83% of them appearing once. The sample comprised PBMCs or T cells enriched from blood (not recorded which). These receptors all come from a woman in her thirties or forties who had been exposed to COVID-19.

V and J are TRBV4-2 and TRBJ1-1; tentative D call: TRBD1 (5 bases). The ends were cut back, 7 bases at V and 5 bases at J, with 14 bases in the middle. This CDR3 has 13 amino acids. Germline V gene sequence: CDR1 LGHNA, CDR2 YNFKEQ. The CDR3 reads CASNGGKVTEAFF. DNA for the CDR3: TGTGCCAGCAACGGGGGGAAGGTGACTGAAGCTTTCTTT.

The chain joins TRBV3-1 (or the pseudogene TRBV3-2) to TRBJ2-2; D is undetermined. Germline assignment: CDR1 LGHDT and CDR2 YNNKEL (reference sequence). This CDR3 has 14 residues. V lost 1 base, J lost 5 bases, and 8 bases lay in between. CDR3: CASSQGRNTGELFF. In nucleotides, the CDR3 is TGTGCCAGCAGCCAAGGGCGGAATACCGGGGAGCTGTTTTTT.

The V call is TRBV6-6, the J call TRBJ1-1; D ambiguous. The V gene's germline CDR1 is MNHNY and CDR2 SVGAGI (reference sequence). The length of the CDR3 is 14 residues. V was pared by 0 bases and J by 2 bases, with 7 bases between. The CDR3 nucleotides are TGTGCCAGCAGTTACTCGAGGGTTAACACTGAAGCTTTCTTT. This translates into CASSYSRVNTEAFF.

The chain links TRBV7-2 to TRBJ2-4; D might be TRBD2 (5 bases). Germline-derived CDR1 and CDR2 are SGHTA and FQGNSA. The CDR3 totals 17 residues. Trimming cost V 5 bases and J 6 bases, with 23 bases left between them. DNA for the CDR3: TGTGCCAGCAGCCTCGTCCACCAGAGCGGAGGAGGAAACATTCAGTACTTC. This codes for CASSLVHQSGGGNIQYF.

This sequence joins TRBV19 and TRBJ1-6; D remains unclear. V dropped 6 bases and J dropped 0 bases, with 6 bases sitting between them. Germline V gene lookup returns CDR1 LNHDA and CDR2 SQIVND (reference sequence). There are 14 residues in the CDR3. This CDR3 reads CASRMSSYNSPLHF. The CDR3 DNA reads TGTGCCAGTAGAATGAGCTCCTATAATTCACCCCTCCACTTT.

The J gene is TRBJ1-1, the V gene TRBV6-6; D unresolved. Between the trimmed V and J ends, which lost 4 bases and 11 bases, there was a span of 14 bases. This CDR3 comprises 12 residues. Germline-derived CDR1 and CDR2 are MNHNY and SVGAGI (reference sequence). The CDR3 DNA reads as TGTGCCAGCAGTTCCCTCTCGACGGGGGCTTTCTTT. It specifies CASSSLSTGAFF.

Comments on this clone: This same CDR3 is encoded by further DNA sequences in the sample. This rearrangement joins TRBV7-9 to TRBJ1-3; maybe TRBD1 (5 bases). CDR1 and CDR2 (germline): SEHNR, FQNEAQ (reference sequence). Trimming pared 5 bases from V and 0 bases from J, leaving 11 bases between. The CDR3 sequence is 15 residues long. The CDR3 sequence is CASSLTRDSGNTIYF. The CDR3 coding sequence is TGTGCCAGCAGCCTGACCAGGGACTCTGGAAACACCATATATTTT.

V usage is TRBV28 and J usage is TRBJ1-2; weak D call: TRBD1 (5 bases). From germline, CDR1 is MDHEN and CDR2 SYDVKM. The CDR3 has 11 residues. V lost 6 bases and J 7 bases, leaving 9 bases between the germline ends. The CDR3 nucleotides read TGTGCCAGCAGGGGAGGGGTTGGCTACACCTTC. It encodes CASRGGVGYTF.

This clone came up many times. The rearrangement links TRBV9 to TRBJ1-6; a possible D gene is TRBD1 (5 bases). The CDR3 spans 13 residues. Germline assignment: CDR1 SGDLS and CDR2 YYNGEE. With 4 bases removed from V and 10 bases from J, the gap between germline ends came to 12 bases. CDR3 DNA sequence: TGTGCCAGCAGCCCACAGACAGAGTCACCCCTCCACTTT. This gives the protein CASSPQTESPLHF.

CDR3 sequence: CSATGWRARGLKNQPQHF. The CDR3 DNA follows: TGCAGCGCTACGGGGTGGCGGGCCAGGGGATTGAAGAATCAGCCCCAGCATTTT. The V gene is TRBV29-1, the J gene TRBJ1-5; D may be TRBD1 (6 bases). CDR3 length equals 18 residues. Trimming removed 7 bases at V and 4 bases at J, with 29 bases between. From germline, CDR1 is SQVTM and CDR2 ANQGSEA.

The rearrangement links TRBV2 to TRBJ2-2; D is perhaps TRBD1 (5 bases). The length of the CDR3 is 14 residues. CDR1 SNHLY and CDR2 FYNNEI come from the germline V gene. The V gene lost 8 bases and the J gene lost 4 bases, with 14 bases spanning the gap. The CDR3 bases are TGTGCCAGCTGGGTGGGGCTCAGCACCGGGGAGCTGTTTTTT. It encodes CASWVGLSTGELFF.

V is TRBV7-2 and J is TRBJ2-7; 10 bases are shared with TRBD2. The germline V gene has CDR1 SGHTA and CDR2 FQGNSA. The CDR3 loop spans 15 amino acids. Trimming removed 1 base from V and 3 bases from J; junction bases left unmatched: 3. The CDR3, as DNA: TGTGCCAGCAGCTTAGTCACTAGCGGGATCTACGAGCAGTACTTC. Its translation is CASSLVTSGIYEQYF.

This sequence joins TRBV28 and TRBJ1-5, with 10 bases identical to TRBD1. The CDR3 totals 15 residues. The trim removed 5 bases at V and 6 bases at J, leaving 7 bases unmatched. Germline V gene lookup returns CDR1 MDHEN and CDR2 SYDVKM. The CDR3 reads CASSPMGQGIQPQHF. In DNA, the CDR3 is TGTGCCAGCAGTCCGATGGGACAGGGGATTCAGCCCCAGCATTTT.

With regard to this clone: The same CDR3 also results from other DNA sequences found in this sample. The chain recombines TRBV6-5 with TRBJ1-1, with D possibly being TRBD1 (6 bases). V lost 6 bases to trimming and J lost 1 base, with 9 bases between them. The CDR3 has 13 residues. CDR1 is MNHEY, CDR2 SVGAGI, per germline. The CDR3 nucleotides read TGTGCCAGCAGCAGGGGTGAGAACACTGAAGCTTTCTTT. It yields the protein CASSRGENTEAFF.

V and J are TRBV6-1 and TRBJ1-2, with a tentative D call TRBD1 (6 bases). Germline CDR1 MNHNS, CDR2 SASEGT. V lost 3 bases, J lost 5 bases, and 19 bases lay in between. The CDR3 runs to 16 residues. In nucleotides, the CDR3 is TGTGCCAGCAGTGACCCAGGGGCGGATATTCTTTATGGCTACACCTTC. This codes for CASSDPGADILYGYTF.

The chain couples TRBV7-2 to TRBJ2-1, with 8 bases lining up with TRBD1. CDR1 is SGHTA, CDR2 FQGNSA, per germline. J was trimmed by 3 bases and V by 3 bases; bases with no gene match: 4. The CDR3 length is 15 residues. Written as DNA, the CDR3 is TGTGCCAGCAGCTTCGGACAGGGTAACTACAATGAGCAGTTCTTC. This gives the protein CASSFGQGNYNEQFF.

V gene TRBV2 combines with J gene TRBJ1-6, with TRBD1 matching over 10 bases. Germline trimming cut 7 bases from V and 6 bases from J; bases unmatched to any gene: 3. CDR1 is SNHLY, CDR2 FYNNEI, per germline. This CDR3 spans 14 amino acids. The CDR3 nucleotides are TGTGCCAGCACCTGGGACAGGGGTAATTCACCCCTCCACTTT. It yields the protein CASTWDRGNSPLHF.

The rearrangement uses TRBV2 and TRBJ2-3, with 8 bases that match TRBD1. CDR1 and CDR2 (germline): SNHLY, FYNNEI. CDR3 length: 12 residues. The V segment lost 10 bases and the J segment 6 bases; nucleotides outside the gene matches: 6. The CDR3 nucleotides are TGTGCCACCGGACAGGGAAGGGATACGCAGTATTTT. Encoded protein: CATGQGRDTQYF.

This clone was detected only once. The chain employs TRBV4-2 and TRBJ1-4, with no clear D. Deletions cut 4 bases from V and 11 bases from J, with 14 bases between. Germline assignment: CDR1 LGHNA and CDR2 YNFKEQ. The CDR3 has 13 amino acids. The CDR3 here is CASSPPRVGKLFF. CDR3 nucleotide sequence: TGTGCCAGCAGCCCCCCAAGAGTCGGGAAACTGTTTTTT.

The chain combines TRBV15 with TRBJ1-1; unclear D gene. V lost 1 base and J lost 6, with 12 bases in between. The CDR3 is made up of 14 amino acids. CDR1 LNHNV and CDR2 YYDKDF come from the germline V gene (reference sequence). The CDR3 nucleotides are TGTGCCACCAGCAGAGGTCAAAGAGGGTCTGAAGCTTTCTTT. This gives the protein CATSRGQRGSEAFF.

The genes are TRBV7-7 and TRBJ1-4, with TRBD1 matching 9 bases. This CDR3 comprises 15 residues. V was clipped by 5 bases and J by 7 bases; unmatched bases: 8. Germline CDR1 is SSHAT and CDR2 is FNYEAQ (reference sequence). The DNA of the CDR3 is TGTGCCAGCAGCCAGGGACAGGGCTTGTCTGAAAAACTGTTTTTT. This encodes CASSQGQGLSEKLFF. Looking up the rest from reference TRBV7-7 and TRBJ1-4 gives the full variable domain: GAGVSQSPRYKVTKRGQDVTLRCDPISSHATLYWYQQALGQGPEFLTYFNYEAQPDKSGLPSDRFSAERPEGSISTLTIQRTEQRDSAMYRCASSQGQGLSEKLFFGSGTQLSVL.

The table lists this clone with a few counts. The chain is built from TRBV27 and TRBJ1-2; 9 nucleotides agree with TRBD1. The germline V gene encodes CDR1 MNHEY and CDR2 SMNVEV (reference sequence). The V segment lost 6 bases and the J segment 4 bases; nucleotides outside the gene matches: 9. The CDR3 has 15 amino acids. The CDR3 nucleotides read TGTGCCAGCAGCCTAGGGGGACAGGGATCCTATGGCTACACCTTC. Its protein product is CASSLGGQGSYGYTF.

The chain is built from TRBV4-3 and TRBJ2-6; tentative D call: TRBD2 (7 bases). The V end was cut by 4 bases, the J end by 0 bases, with 13 bases between. Germline V gives CDR1 LGHNA, CDR2 YSLEER. This CDR3 is 17 amino acids long. CDR3 sequence: CASSLGGGLSGANVLTF. CDR3 nucleotide sequence: TGCGCCAGCAGCCTTGGGGGGGGCCTCTCTGGGGCCAACGTCCTGACTTTC.

This chain connects TRBV18 to TRBJ1-2; 10 bases agree with TRBD1. Unmatched junction bases numbered 7, after V lost 6 bases and J lost 3 bases. The CDR3 loop spans 15 amino acids. Germline V CDR1 and CDR2: KGHSH, LQKENI. CDR3 loop: CASSPGTGVDYGYTF. The CDR3 bases are TGTGCCAGCTCCCCCGGGACAGGGGTGGACTATGGCTACACCTTC.

This chain connects TRBV9 to TRBJ2-7; the match to TRBD2 covers 13 bases. The length of the CDR3 is 16 residues. The V segment lost 4 bases and the J segment 5 bases; nucleotides outside the gene matches: 9. CDR1 and CDR2 from the germline V gene are SGDLS and YYNGEE. The CDR3 sequence is CASSPGLAGVKNEQYF. The CDR3 DNA reads TGTGCCAGCAGCCCCGGACTAGCGGGGGTAAAGAACGAGCAGTACTTC.

The V and J genes are TRBV30 and TRBJ1-1, with TRBD1 matching 10 bases. The ends lost 3 bases at V and 5 bases at J; junction bases unmatched: 6. Germline CDR1 and CDR2: GTSNPN and SVGIG (reference sequence). The CDR3 spans 14 residues. The CDR3 region has the DNA TGTGCCTGGAGGACAGGGGGCTTTCGTACTGAAGCTTTCTTT. This gives the protein CAWRTGGFRTEAFF.

The chain carries TRBV5-1 and TRBJ2-1, with TRBD1 identical over 11 bases. Per the germline V gene, CDR1 is SGHRS and CDR2 is YFSETQ. Losses at the gene ends were 3 bases for V and 9 bases for J; bases not matched to a gene: 8. This CDR3 has 15 residues. For the CDR3, the DNA is TGCGCCAGCAGCTGGCCGGGACAGGGGGTCGGTGAGCAGTTCTTC. Encoded protein: CASSWPGQGVGEQFF.